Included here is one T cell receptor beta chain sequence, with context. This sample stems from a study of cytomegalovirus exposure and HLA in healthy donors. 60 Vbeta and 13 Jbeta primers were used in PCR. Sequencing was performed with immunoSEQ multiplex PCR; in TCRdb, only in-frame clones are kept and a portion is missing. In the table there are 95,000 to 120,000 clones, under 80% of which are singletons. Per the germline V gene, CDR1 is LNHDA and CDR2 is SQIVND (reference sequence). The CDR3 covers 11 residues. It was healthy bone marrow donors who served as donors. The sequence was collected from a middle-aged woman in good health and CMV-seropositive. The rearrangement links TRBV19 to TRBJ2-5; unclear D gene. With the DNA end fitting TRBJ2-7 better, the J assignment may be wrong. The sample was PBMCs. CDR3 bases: TGTGCCAGTTCCTTCTCCTACGAGCAGTACTTC. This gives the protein CASSFSYEQYF.